This T cell receptor beta chain stems from a study of blood T cell repertoires in COVID-19. Study-level information: Sample material is recorded as cDNA or gDNA derived from T cells, B-cell-depleted T cells, or PBMCs.

Study processing details: Cell counts per sample came from amplifying reference gene primers. Method: immunoSEQ multiplex PCR; TCRdb's copy keeps in-frame clones and lacks some. From that table come the V and J calls and clone size; the DNA was used to work out D and trimming. The sample includes tens of thousands of clones, approximately 88% seen only once; the top ten take around 15%. Unmatched junction bases numbered 9, after V lost 5 bases and J lost 2 bases. CDR3 length equals 16 residues. CDR1 and CDR2 (germline): SEHNR, FQNEAQ (reference sequence). The sequence was obtained from a man aged 50 to 60 with active or convalescent COVID-19. This chain uses TRBV7-9 with TRBJ2-1; 7 bases line up with TRBD2. Sequencing was carried out using peripheral blood. The CDR3 nucleotides are TGTGCCAGCAGCCCAGAAAGGCGGGGGACCTACAATGAGCAGTTCTTC. It translates to CASSPERRGTYNEQFF.